This T cell receptor beta chain was profiled in a study of identical twins. V shed 4 bases and J shed 0 bases, with 9 bases lying between them. Germline loops: CDR1 SGHRS, CDR2 YFSETQ. The CDR3 loop spans 14 amino acids. General study results and limits: Cross-sectional statistical analysis, not tracking of the same donors, underpinned the conclusions. Diverse VJ usage suggested most zero-insertion clonotypes were not invariant T cells.

Note on this clonotype: Its antigen is unknown.

Template switching added a universal primer binding site, and final cDNA carried unique molecular identifiers. TCRdb passed the 5' RACE reads through MiXCR, listing each CDR3 protein once. The table has 500,000 or so distinct CDR3 sequences, roughly a fifth seen once. This sample also belongs to another study, concerning T cells expressing NK-cell markers.

The rearrangement links TRBV5-1 to TRBJ2-3; D unclear. The TCR sequence derives from a woman younger than 35 in good health. The specimen was CD4+ T cells sorted from blood. CDR3 in amino acids: CASSATRSTDTQYF. The CDR3 DNA reads as TGCGCCAGCAGCGCAACCCGGAGCACAGATACGCAGTATTTT. Full variable domain (remainder filled in from reference TRBV5-1 and TRBJ2-3): KAGVTQTPRYLIKTRGQQVTLSCSPISGHRSVSWYQQTPGQGLQFLFEYFSETQRNKGNFPGRFSGRQFSNSRSEMNVSTLELGDSALYLCASSATRSTDTQYFGPGTRLTVL.